This note documents a single TCR beta chain sequence. This clone was observed a single time. The antigen this receptor binds is unknown. There are no base qualities to consult, and no much larger clone falls within one base. Inclusive of the bounding cysteine and phenylalanine, the CDR3 is 14 residues long. Only the CDR3 portion is preserved as DNA: 42 bases, with reading frame beginning at the first base. The germline V gene specifies SGHRS as CDR1 and YFSETQ as CDR2. Trimming takes 0 bases from V and 3 bases from J, and the germline ends sit 10 bases apart. Participants in the prospective study were enrolled through a virtual design, were aged roughly 18 to 95 years, and lived in 24 United States geographic areas. To assign participants to cohorts, the prospective study relied on clinical history that participants themselves reported in a screening survey and a study questionnaire. For ImmuneRACE Cohort 3, a participant was defined as recovered based on two consecutive negative NP/OP PCR tests, clearance by a healthcare professional, or resolution of symptoms. In the prospective study, mobile phlebotomists collected whole blood, serum and a nasopharyngeal or oropharyngeal swab from each participant. Participants in the prospective study had the option to provide additional blood draws and questionnaires over a roughly two-month period. Blood samples from the prospective study were shipped frozen or at room temperature prior to DNA extraction.

This sample is part of a study of blood T cell repertoires in COVID-19 (dated by TCRdb to 2018 to 2020). Background for the entire study: Collaborator samples came from the United States, Italy and Spain and covered acute and convalescent phases of COVID-19. The prospective study material was composed of cDNA or gDNA derived from T cells, B-cell-depleted T cells, or PBMCs. Deeply sampled blood TCRbeta repertoires from subjects exposed to, actively infected with, or recovered from COVID-19 were included in the dataset. A freely available public database, intended as a resource for researchers studying the immune response to SARS-CoV-2, is where the repertoires were released. Samples came from the ongoing ImmuneRACE study (first 160 participants) plus 1,254 subjects from 6 global collaborators. The sample metadata nearly always contained a de-identified subject ID, COVID-19 status, age in years and sex. Where available, HLA class I and class II types were taken from metadata supplied by the sample provider and were not determined by assay-based typing.

The investigation overall reported the following: The quantity of clinical and demographic metadata differed by source and by participant and was supplied without curation.

TCRbeta CDR3 regions were amplified from genomic DNA by means of the immunoSEQ Assay, a bias-controlled multiplex PCR. The paper's data handling went like this. Within the assay, amplification of reference gene primers was used to estimate how many nucleated cells each sample contained. Sequence reads were collapsed and filtered to measure the absolute abundance of every unique TCRbeta CDR3 rearrangement. For each sample, productive Simpson clonality was calculated as the square root of Simpson's diversity index over productive rearrangements. TCRdb provides this immuneACCESS table in a form limited to in-frame rearrangements. Some clones are lacking; in checked studies, under half of them reflect an unresolved V gene, and why the rest are absent is not known. V and J calls and clone size are those listed in that table; D and trimming were worked out from the DNA. A total of approximately 170,000 clones appear in this sample, over 75% of them only once. Jointly, the top ten make up roughly 9% of the sample.

The TCR sequence derives from a young woman who had recovered from COVID-19. The sequenced material came from PBMCs or T cells enriched from blood (not recorded which). The rearranged chain carries TRBV5-1 and TRBJ2-7; a tentative D match to TRBD2 spans 5 bases. The CDR3 reads CASSLAERDYEQYF. The sequence in DNA is TGCGCCAGCAGCTTGGCCGAACGGGACTACGAGCAGTACTTC.